Presented here are 31 T cell receptor beta chains from one specimen sequenced in a study of response to subunit inactivated influenza vaccine. TCRdb processed the RT-PCR reads anew with MiXCR; each CDR3 protein has one entry. The data hold hundreds of thousands of distinct CDR3 sequences, with 10% to 15% observed a single time. Sequencing was performed on PBMCs from blood, taken about 40 days after vaccination. These TCRs come from a middle-aged man who received an inactivated influenza vaccine.

This clonotype was counted only a few times. V usage is TRBV6-5 and J usage is TRBJ1-2, with a possible D match to TRBD1 (5 bases). V shed 0 bases and J shed 2 bases, with 10 bases lying between them. CDR1 MNHEY and CDR2 SVGAGI come from the germline V gene. The CDR3 covers 15 residues. The CDR3 bases are TGTGCCAGCAGTTACTCGTTTTCAGGGAACTATGGCTACACCTTC. Protein: CASSYSFSGNYGYTF.

In its sample, this clonotype was seen many times. The chain employs TRBV20-1 and TRBJ2-7; D perhaps matches TRBD1 (5 bases). V was pared by 0 bases and J by 4 bases, with 13 bases between. The CDR3 runs 14 residues. Per the germline V gene, CDR1 is DFQATT and CDR2 is SNEGSKA (reference sequence). The CDR3 DNA is TGCAGTGCTAGAGATCGCCAGGGATGGTACGAGCAGTACTTC. It codes for CSARDRQGWYEQYF.

This clonotype was seen a handful of times. The chain is built from TRBV20-1 and TRBJ2-1; 12 bases map to TRBD2. Germline V gene data show CDR1 as DFQATT and CDR2 as SNEGSKA (reference sequence). V shed 3 bases and J 5 bases; nucleotides not matched to a gene: 8. The CDR3 covers 16 residues. The DNA of the CDR3 is TGCAGTGCTAGTGAACGAAGACTAGCGGGAGACAATGAGCAGTTCTTC. Protein product: CSASERRLAGDNEQFF.

A few counts support this clonotype. The chain combines TRBV6-2 or TRBV6-3 with TRBJ2-5; D may be TRBD1 (6 bases). Germline values: CDR1 MNHEY, CDR2 SVGEGT. The CDR3 is 17 residues long. Trimming removed 4 bases from V and 0 bases from J, with 18 bases in between. In DNA form, the CDR3 reads TGTGCCAGCAGTTTCCCGGGACAACTCATGTACCAAGAGACCCAGTACTTC. Amino acids: CASSFPGQLMYQETQYF.

This clonotype was counted between two and nine times. The V gene is TRBV27, the J gene TRBJ2-7; D remains ambiguous. This CDR3 has 11 residues. Trimming cost V 1 base and J 7 bases, with 5 bases left between them. Germline CDR1 MNHEY, CDR2 SMNVEV (reference sequence). Here the CDR3 DNA reads TGTGCCAGCAGTTTATATGGGGAGCAGTACTTC. As protein: CASSLYGEQYF.

This clonotype came up many times. The chain couples TRBV5-1 to TRBJ2-2; D is unresolved. With 8 bases removed from V and 3 bases from J, the gap between germline ends came to 14 bases. Germline V gene lookup returns CDR1 SGHRS and CDR2 YFSETQ. CDR3 length: 14 residues. The CDR3 DNA sequence: TGCGCCAGTAGTGGCGGACGGGACACCGGGGAGCTGTTTTTT. Translated, it gives CASSGGRDTGELFF.

This clonotype was observed a few times. The V gene is TRBV7-2, the J gene TRBJ1-2, with D unclear. V dropped 6 bases and J dropped 3 bases, with 17 bases sitting between them. The CDR3 runs 15 residues. Germline CDR1 is SGHTA and CDR2 is FQGNSA. DNA for the CDR3: TGTGCCAGCAGTCAAAATCGGGCGTCGGACTATGGCTACACCTTC. It translates to CASSQNRASDYGYTF.

The chain uses TRBV4-2 and TRBJ2-4; D perhaps matches TRBD2 (6 bases). Trimming pared 0 bases from V and 0 bases from J, leaving 12 bases between. Germline loops: CDR1 LGHNA, CDR2 YNFKEQ. The CDR3 covers 17 residues. This CDR3 reads CASSQDGAGLAKNIQYF. DNA of the CDR3: TGTGCCAGCAGCCAAGATGGGGCGGGGCTAGCCAAAAACATTCAGTACTTC.

In this sample, this clonotype turned up many times. V usage is TRBV6-2 or TRBV6-3 and J usage is TRBJ2-1, with TRBD2 matching 8 bases. CDR1 is MNHEY and CDR2 is SVGEGT in the germline V gene. Trimming cost V 5 bases and J 3 bases; bases outside gene matches: 6. This CDR3 has 15 amino acids. The CDR3 protein is CASSISGTFYNEQFF. The CDR3 DNA reads TGTGCCAGCAGTATTAGCGGGACCTTCTACAATGAGCAGTTCTTC.

The chain uses TRBV18 and TRBJ2-7; D perhaps matches TRBD2 (6 bases). The germline CDR1 and CDR2 sequences are KGHSH and LQKENI. V gave up 2 bases and J gave up 4 bases, with 15 bases separating them. The CDR3 has 15 amino acids. This chain's CDR3 is CASSPSNAGLYEQYF. CDR3 DNA: TGTGCCAGCTCACCAAGCAATGCGGGACTTTACGAGCAGTACTTC.

The chain joins TRBV7-7 to TRBJ2-2; 9 bases are a match to TRBD2. The CDR3 covers 16 residues. V was clipped by 4 bases and J by 6 bases; unmatched bases: 9. Germline lookup yields CDR1 SSHAT and CDR2 FNYEAQ (reference sequence). The CDR3 DNA reads TGTGCCAGCAGCTCGCTAACTAGCGGGTATTCCGGGGAGCTGTTTTTT. This translates into CASSSLTSGYSGELFF.

This chain connects TRBV5-1 to TRBJ1-6; 10 bases agree with TRBD1. V dropped 5 bases and J dropped 7; count of bases not matched to a gene: 9. Germline V gene data show CDR1 as SGHRS and CDR2 as YFSETQ. The CDR3 is 16 residues long. CDR3: CASRSIGTGANSPLHF. CDR3 bases: TGCGCCAGCAGATCTATTGGGACAGGGGCAAATTCACCCCTCCACTTT.

This clonotype was recorded a few times. The genes are TRBV7-9 and TRBJ2-1, with TRBD1 matching over 9 bases. With 6 bases clipped from V and 5 bases from J, the junction kept 8 bases outside the gene matches. The CDR3 consists of 15 residues. CDR1 and CDR2 (germline): SEHNR, FQNEAQ (reference sequence). CDR3 DNA: TGTGCCAGCAGTACGGGACAGGGAGCCGACAATGAGCAGTTCTTC. This translates into CASSTGQGADNEQFF.

This clonotype appeared a few times. The rearrangement uses TRBV9 and TRBJ2-2, with 8 bases identical to TRBD2. J gave up 5 bases and V 5 bases, and 5 bases lay outside the gene matches. Germline CDR1 is SGDLS and CDR2 is YYNGEE. The CDR3 is 14 amino acids. CDR3 sequence: CASRREGGTGELFF. The CDR3 nucleotides are TGTGCCAGCAGACGGGAGGGAGGTACCGGGGAGCTGTTTTTT.

This chain joins TRBV14 and TRBJ2-5; D unclear. Per the germline V gene, CDR1 is SGHDN and CDR2 is FVKESK. CDR3 length equals 15 residues. Trimming cost V 0 bases and J 2 bases, with 10 bases left between them. The CDR3 here is CASSQDWVRQETQYF. CDR3 DNA sequence: TGTGCCAGCAGCCAAGATTGGGTGCGGCAAGAGACCCAGTACTTC.

Written as DNA, the CDR3 is TGCAGTGCTAGAGATCCTGGGAAATACTCCTACAATGAGCAGTTCTTC. Protein sequence: CSARDPGKYSYNEQFF. The rearrangement joins TRBV20-1 to TRBJ2-1; unclear D gene. The CDR3 totals 16 residues. V was pared by 0 bases and J by 0 bases, with 12 bases between. CDR1 DFQATT and CDR2 SNEGSKA come from the germline V gene (reference sequence).

The CDR3 coding sequence is TGCGCCAGCAGCTCCGGGACTAGCCCGGTGGCCGGGGAGCTGTTTTTT. Translating gives CASSSGTSPVAGELFF. The gene calls are TRBV5-1 and TRBJ2-2; 9 bases are a match to TRBD2. Losses at the gene ends were 3 bases for V and 6 bases for J; bases not matched to a gene: 9. Germline values: CDR1 SGHRS, CDR2 YFSETQ. CDR3 length equals 16 residues.

This clonotype was seen a few times. This chain connects TRBV20-1 to TRBJ2-1, with D possibly TRBD1 on 5 matching bases. Germline V gives CDR1 DFQATT, CDR2 SNEGSKA (reference sequence). Trimming shortened V by 6 bases and J by 4 bases, and 10 bases separated the two germline ends. There are 12 residues in the CDR3. CDR3 sequence reads: CSAGEQYNEQFF. CDR3 DNA: TGCAGTGCAGGGGAACAGTACAATGAGCAGTTCTTC.

This clonotype was counted between two and nine times. The chain is built from TRBV21-1 and TRBJ2-5; the table gives TRBD2 as D, unverified against the DNA. TRBV21-1 is an annotated pseudogene. The CDR3 covers 12 residues. DNA for the CDR3: TGTGCCAGCAGCACGGACTATGCGAGCCCGTACTTC. Amino acids: CASSTDYASPYF.

The rearrangement uses TRBV24-1 and TRBJ1-2; TRBD1 aligns across 7 bases. The germline CDR1 and CDR2 sequences are KGHDR and SFDVKD. This CDR3 has 13 amino acids. V gave up 5 bases and J gave up 6 bases; unmatched junction bases: 5. CDR3 amino acids: CATSAGQANGYTF. The CDR3 DNA reads TGTGCCACCAGTGCTGGACAGGCGAATGGCTACACCTTC.

V gene TRBV29-1 combines with J gene TRBJ1-5; D not certain. Trimming cost V 6 bases and J 2 bases, with 11 bases left between them. Germline V gene data show CDR1 as SQVTM and CDR2 as ANQGSEA. The CDR3 extends over 13 amino acids. In DNA form, the CDR3 reads TGCAGCGTGATAGAGGCGGGCAATCAGCCCCAGCATTTT. This encodes CSVIEAGNQPQHF.

The chain is built from TRBV20-1 and TRBJ2-2; D may correspond to TRBD1 or TRBD2 (6 bases each). Trimming removed 3 bases from V and 6 bases from J, with 8 bases in between. This CDR3 spans 12 amino acids. Germline-derived CDR1 and CDR2 are DFQATT and SNEGSKA (reference sequence). The CDR3 DNA sequence: TGCAGTGCTAGTAGGGGGGCCGGGGAGCTGTTTTTT. Translated, it gives CSASRGAGELFF.

The J gene is TRBJ1-5, the V gene TRBV7-9; TRBD1 matches at 7 bases. With V trimmed by 5 bases and J by 6 bases, 7 bases remained unmatched. In germline, CDR1 is SEHNR, CDR2 FQNEAQ (reference sequence). This CDR3 spans 14 amino acids. CDR3 coding DNA: TGTGCCAGCAGCCTAACAGGGGAACGTCAGCCCCAGCATTTT. This encodes CASSLTGERQPQHF.

A few counts support this clonotype. The chain is built from TRBV7-9 and TRBJ2-7; D possibly corresponds to TRBD2 (5 bases). The ends were cut back, 2 bases at V and 1 base at J, with 9 bases in the middle. CDR1 and CDR2 from the germline V gene are SEHNR and FQNEAQ (reference sequence). CDR3 length equals 14 residues. The CDR3 DNA reads as TGTGCCAGCAGCTTAACGGAGGCATCCTACGAGCAGTACTTC. Translating gives CASSLTEASYEQYF.

This clonotype was counted only a few times. The V gene is TRBV12-3 or TRBV12-4, the J gene TRBJ2-3, with D unresolved. V dropped 5 bases and J dropped 6 bases, with 9 bases sitting between them. This CDR3 comprises 12 residues. The CDR3 is CASSDGRDTQYF. CDR3 DNA: TGTGCCAGCAGTGACGGGCGGGATACGCAGTATTTT.

This clonotype was detected only a few times. The genes are TRBV4-2 and TRBJ2-1, with 9 bases identical to TRBD2. CDR3 length equals 16 residues. Trimming removed 0 bases from V and 7 bases from J; junction bases left unmatched: 7. CDR1 is LGHNA, CDR2 YNFKEQ, per germline. CDR3 DNA: TGTGCCAGCAGCCAAGAAGGAGGCGGGGGGGTGAATGAGCAGTTCTTC. It yields the protein CASSQEGGGGVNEQFF.

V is TRBV12-3 or TRBV12-4 and J is TRBJ2-7; TRBD2 agrees at 8 bases. V shed 6 bases and J 3 bases; nucleotides not matched to a gene: 7. The CDR3 extends over 14 amino acids. The CDR3 reads CASSRSGAGYEQYF. The CDR3, as DNA: TGTGCCAGCAGCCGTAGCGGGGCTGGCTACGAGCAGTACTTC.

This chain links TRBV9 with TRBJ2-6, with D uncertain. Looked up from germline, CDR1 is SGDLS and CDR2 is YYNGEE. Trimming shortened V by 4 bases and J by 6 bases, and 11 bases separated the two germline ends. This CDR3 has 14 residues. This CDR3 reads CASSHLEEANVLTF. The CDR3 nucleotides are TGTGCCAGCAGCCATCTGGAAGAGGCCAACGTCCTGACTTTC.

The V and J genes are TRBV6-2 or TRBV6-3 and TRBJ2-1, with 15 bases matching TRBD2. The CDR3 extends over 20 amino acids. Germline V gives CDR1 MNHEY, CDR2 SVGEGT. V shed 0 bases and J 2 bases; nucleotides not matched to a gene: 8. The CDR3 loop reads CASSYSIGLAGGPTYNEQFF. The CDR3 region has the DNA TGTGCCAGCAGTTACTCGATTGGACTAGCGGGGGGGCCGACCTACAATGAGCAGTTCTTC.

This clonotype was counted between two and nine times. The V gene is TRBV4-3, the J gene TRBJ2-7; maybe TRBD2 (6 bases). Germline V CDR1 and CDR2: LGHNA, YSLEER. V was shortened by 0 bases and J by 7 bases, with 19 bases between the two germline ends. The CDR3 is 16 residues long. The CDR3 region is CASSQDFGGPLGEQYF. CDR3 sequence (DNA): TGCGCCAGCAGCCAAGATTTCGGGGGACCTCTGGGGGAGCAGTACTTC.

J is TRBJ2-1 and V is TRBV15; TRBD1 matches 7 bases. Per germline, CDR1 LNHNV and CDR2 YYDKDF (reference sequence). The CDR3 sequence is 15 residues long. V dropped 5 bases and J dropped 1; count of bases not matched to a gene: 5. CDR3 in DNA: TGTGCCACCAGCCACCCAGGGGGATCCTACAATGAGCAGTTCTTC. Its protein product is CATSHPGGSYNEQFF.